A single sample is the source of the 30 T cell receptor beta chains below, sequenced in a study of blood T cell repertoires in COVID-19. Here immunoSEQ multiplex PCR was the method, and the copy in TCRdb shows in-frame clones only, minus some. The sample has some 180,000 clones, approximately 80% seen once. The sample comprised peripheral blood. The receptors derive from a woman aged 40 to 50 with COVID-19, enrolled during active disease.

This clone has a handful of counts. V is TRBV4-1 and J is TRBJ1-1; 8 nucleotides line up with TRBD1. Trimming took 3 bases from V and 3 from J; bases not matched to a gene: 12. Per germline, CDR1 MGHRA and CDR2 YSYEKL. The CDR3 is 17 residues long. The DNA for the CDR3 is TGCGCCAGCAGCCATCCACTCCCGGACAGGGCCCACACTGAAGCTTTCTTT. Translation: CASSHPLPDRAHTEAFF.

The CDR3 sequence: CASRLAASQFSYEQYF. In nucleotides, the CDR3 is TGTGCCAGCAGGCTAGCGGCATCCCAATTCTCCTACGAGCAGTACTTC. The chain recombines TRBV28 with TRBJ2-7, with 7 bases lining up with TRBD2. Germline-derived CDR1 and CDR2 are MDHEN and SYDVKM. V lost 6 bases, J lost 0 bases, and 11 bases stayed unmatched. The CDR3 has 16 residues. Full variable domain (rest looked up from reference TRBV28 and TRBJ2-7): DVKVTQSSRYLVKRTGEKVFLECVQDMDHENMFWYRQDPGLGLRLIYFSYDVKMKEKGDIPEGYSVSREKKERFSLILESASTNQTSMYLCASRLAASQFSYEQYFGPGTRLTVT.

This chain links TRBV24-1 with TRBJ2-5, with 10 bases lining up with TRBD1. With V trimmed by 2 bases and J by 5 bases, 4 bases remained unmatched. The CDR3 is 15 amino acids. Germline CDR1 is KGHDR and CDR2 is SFDVKD. The CDR3 DNA follows: TGTGCCACCAGTGATTCGACAGGGGGCTGGGAGACCCAGTACTTC. As protein: CATSDSTGGWETQYF.

The gene calls are TRBV2 and TRBJ1-1; weak D call: TRBD1 (6 bases). CDR1 and CDR2 from the germline V gene are SNHLY and FYNNEI. The V gene lost 6 bases and the J gene lost 6 bases, with 11 bases spanning the gap. The CDR3 contains 12 residues. The CDR3 region has the DNA TGTGCCAGCAGCACAGGGTTAGCTGAAGCTTTCTTT. As protein: CASSTGLAEAFF.

The rearrangement joins TRBV27 to TRBJ1-1; possible D gene TRBD1, 5 bases. The length of the CDR3 is 15 residues. Germline V gives CDR1 MNHEY, CDR2 SMNVEV (reference sequence). V shed 3 bases and J shed 6 bases, with 17 bases lying between them. The CDR3 sequence: CASSFGGQGLAEAFF. The CDR3 DNA reads as TGTGCCAGCAGTTTTGGTGGTCAGGGTCTCGCTGAAGCTTTCTTT.

The chain couples TRBV7-8 to TRBJ2-7, with 7 bases aligning to TRBD1. Germline CDR1 SGHVS, CDR2 FQNEAQ. With V trimmed by 2 bases and J by 2 bases, 3 bases remained unmatched. The CDR3 is 14 residues long. CDR3 in DNA: TGTGCCAGCAGCTTAAGGGACAGTCCCTACGAGCAGTACTTC. Translation: CASSLRDSPYEQYF.

This rearrangement joins TRBV7-2 to TRBJ2-3; no clear D. CDR1 is SGHTA, CDR2 FQGNSA, per germline. Trimming pared 4 bases from V and 1 base from J, leaving 12 bases between. The length of the CDR3 is 15 residues. CDR3 sequence: CASSSLSPGTDTQYF. The CDR3 DNA reads TGTGCCAGCAGCTCCCTTTCACCGGGCACAGATACGCAGTATTTT.

As for this clone: This specimen includes other DNA sequences encoding the same CDR3. The V call is TRBV6-5, the J call TRBJ1-6; 10 bases match TRBD1. The CDR3 consists of 14 residues. Trimming cost V 7 bases and J 6 bases; bases outside gene matches: 3. Germline CDR1 and CDR2: MNHEY and SVGAGI. CDR3 DNA sequence: TGTGCCAGCATTAGGGACAGGGGTAATTCACCCCTCCACTTT. Amino acids: CASIRDRGNSPLHF.

CDR3 residues: CASSPGVGGANVLTF. The DNA of the CDR3 is TGTGCCAGCAGCCCAGGGGTCGGTGGGGCCAACGTCCTGACTTTC. The V gene is TRBV7-9, the J gene TRBJ2-6; maybe TRBD1 (6 bases). In germline, CDR1 is SEHNR, CDR2 FQNEAQ (reference sequence). This CDR3 spans 15 amino acids. Trimming removed 5 bases from V and 3 bases from J, with 11 bases in between.

The V call is TRBV6-4, the J call TRBJ2-3, with D maybe TRBD2 (6 bases). V lost 4 bases to trimming and J lost 2 bases, with 16 bases between them. Germline CDR1 and CDR2: MRHNA and SNTAGT. The CDR3 is 16 amino acids. In nucleotides, the CDR3 is TGTGCCAGCAGTGCGACGTTTGCGGGGACCACAGATACGCAGTATTTT. This encodes CASSATFAGTTDTQYF.

The chain recombines TRBV27 with TRBJ2-1, with TRBD2 identical over 12 bases. In germline, CDR1 is MNHEY, CDR2 SMNVEV (reference sequence). The CDR3 is made up of 18 amino acids. The ends lost 6 bases at V and 2 bases at J; junction bases unmatched: 11. This chain's CDR3 is CASRSGTSGPYPYNEQFF. As DNA, the CDR3 is TGTGCCAGCAGGTCCGGGACTAGCGGGCCGTATCCCTACAATGAGCAGTTCTTC.

This chain joins TRBV5-1 and TRBJ1-4; D not certain. Germline loops: CDR1 SGHRS, CDR2 YFSETQ. V was shortened by 2 bases and J by 4 bases, with 9 bases between the two germline ends. This CDR3 has 14 amino acids. DNA of the CDR3: TGCGCCAGCAGCTTCGGAAGACTTAATGAAAAACTGTTTTTT. Translated: CASSFGRLNEKLFF. Variable domain in full (rest from reference TRBV5-1 and TRBJ1-4): KAGVTQTPRYLIKTRGQQVTLSCSPISGHRSVSWYQQTPGQGLQFLFEYFSETQRNKGNFPGRFSGRQFSNSRSEMNVSTLELGDSALYLCASSFGRLNEKLFFGSGTQLSVL.

The chain recombines TRBV27 with TRBJ1-1; D ambiguous. V shed 10 bases and J shed 1 base, with 10 bases lying between them. The germline CDR1 and CDR2 sequences are MNHEY and SMNVEV (reference sequence). This CDR3 has 12 residues. In DNA, the CDR3 is TGTGCCACTGGGTACAGGAACACTGAAGCTTTCTTT. Translating gives CATGYRNTEAFF.

This clone showed up just once. This sequence joins TRBV27 and TRBJ2-2; D is possibly TRBD2 (8 bases). Germline CDR1 reads MNHEY; CDR2 reads SMNVEV (reference sequence). This CDR3 spans 14 amino acids. The ends were cut back, 8 bases at V and 7 bases at J, with 17 bases in the middle. The CDR3 region is CASAREGADGELFF. In DNA form, the CDR3 reads TGTGCCAGCGCCCGGGAGGGGGCGGACGGGGAGCTGTTTTTT.

This clone was picked up a small number of times. V usage is TRBV11-2 and J usage is TRBJ1-5; unclear D gene. Trimming removed 2 bases at V and 6 bases at J, with 14 bases between. This CDR3 has 15 residues. Germline V CDR1 and CDR2: SGHAT, FQNNGV. CDR3 coding DNA: TGTGCCAGCAGCTTATCTGACGGAGCCCTTCAGCCCCAGCATTTT. Its translation is CASSLSDGALQPQHF.

The chain combines TRBV19 with TRBJ2-1; 10 bases fit TRBD2. Germline loops: CDR1 LNHDA, CDR2 SQIVND (reference sequence). The CDR3 is 14 amino acids. V shed 5 bases and J 7 bases; nucleotides not matched to a gene: 5. DNA of the CDR3: TGTGCCAGTAGTGAGCGGGGGGGCCGTAATGAGCAGTTCTTC. This codes for CASSERGGRNEQFF.

The chain employs TRBV19 and TRBJ1-2; D ambiguous. V was shortened by 6 bases and J by 0 bases, with 11 bases between the two germline ends. The CDR3 sequence is 14 residues long. CDR1 and CDR2 from the germline V gene are LNHDA and SQIVND (reference sequence). The DNA of the CDR3 is TGTGCCAGTAGCTTACATGGAGCTAACTATGGCTACACCTTC. Amino acid sequence: CASSLHGANYGYTF.

This clone has just a few counts. The V and J genes are TRBV29-1 and TRBJ2-5; the D gene is possibly TRBD1 (7 bases). The CDR3 has 15 residues. Trimming took off 6 bases at V and 4 bases at J, with 21 bases between the two ends. Germline CDR1 reads SQVTM; CDR2 reads ANQGSEA. The CDR3 region has the DNA TGCAGCGTCTCCAGGGGGGCCCCGCGAGGAGAGACCCAGTACTTC. Its protein product is CSVSRGAPRGETQYF. Supplemented by reference TRBV29-1 and TRBJ2-5, the full variable domain reads SAVISQKPSRDICQRGTSLTIQCQVDSQVTMMFWYRQQPGQSLTLIATANQGSEATYESGFVIDKFPISRPNLTFSTLTVSNMSPEDSSIYLCSVSRGAPRGETQYFGPGTRLLVL.

The chain couples TRBV5-1 to TRBJ1-4; possibly TRBD1 for D (5 bases). Germline lookup yields CDR1 SGHRS and CDR2 YFSETQ. The CDR3 runs to 20 residues. With 6 bases removed from V and 0 bases from J, the gap between germline ends came to 27 bases. The CDR3 loop reads CASTSPRDSGLVATNEKLFF. The CDR3 DNA reads TGCGCCAGCACCTCCCCCCGGGACTCGGGTCTTGTTGCAACTAATGAAAAACTGTTTTTT.

This clone was seen a handful of times. The chain carries TRBV11-3 and TRBJ2-4, with a possible D match to TRBD2 (6 bases). The CDR3 consists of 15 residues. Looked up from germline, CDR1 is SGHNT and CDR2 is YENEEA. V was clipped by 1 base and J by 5 bases, with 12 bases between them. Here the CDR3 reads CASSLGRGTQNIQYF. The CDR3 DNA sequence: TGTGCCAGCAGCTTAGGACGGGGGACCCAAAACATTCAGTACTTC.

This rearrangement joins TRBV27 to TRBJ2-5; 10 bases are shared with TRBD2. The CDR3 length is 16 residues. The V gene end was trimmed by 5 bases and the J gene end by 5 bases; junction bases not matched to a gene: 11. From germline, CDR1 is MNHEY and CDR2 SMNVEV (reference sequence). The CDR3, as DNA: TGTGCCAGCAGTGCAGGACTAGCGGAAGCACCGGAGACCCAGTACTTC. This encodes CASSAGLAEAPETQYF.

This chain joins TRBV9 and TRBJ2-4; 11 nucleotides line up with TRBD2. The V segment lost 4 bases and the J segment 6 bases; nucleotides outside the gene matches: 18. Germline values: CDR1 SGDLS, CDR2 YYNGEE. The CDR3 loop spans 19 amino acids. CDR3 protein: CASSSRGLAGGKMSNIQYF. The CDR3 DNA reads as TGTGCCAGCAGCTCTAGGGGGCTAGCGGGAGGCAAAATGTCAAACATTCAGTACTTC.

The chain is built from TRBV24-1 and TRBJ1-5, with D possibly being TRBD1 (5 bases). The CDR3 is 13 amino acids. In germline, CDR1 is KGHDR, CDR2 SFDVKD. The V and J ends lost 6 bases and 8 bases respectively, with 13 bases between them. CDR3 loop: CATSFQGREPQHF. In nucleotides, the CDR3 is TGTGCCACCAGTTTTCAGGGTCGGGAGCCCCAGCATTTT.

V is TRBV5-1 and J is TRBJ1-5; perhaps TRBD1 as D (5 bases). Deletions cut 1 base from V and 2 bases from J, with 13 bases between. The V gene's germline CDR1 is SGHRS and CDR2 YFSETQ. CDR3 length: 16 amino acids. The CDR3: CASSLYSGGGNQPQHF. In DNA, the CDR3 is TGCGCCAGCAGCTTGTATAGCGGGGGTGGCAATCAGCCCCAGCATTTT.

The chain combines TRBV7-3 with TRBJ2-3, with D hard to call. Trimming left V 5 bases short and J 4 bases short, with 13 bases between. The CDR3 totals 14 residues. Germline CDR1 is SGHTA and CDR2 is FQGTGA. The CDR3 nucleotides read TGTGCCAGCAGCCCAATGAGCCCCCCAGATACGCAGTATTTT. It is translated as CASSPMSPPDTQYF. The complete variable domain, with remaining parts taken from reference TRBV7-3 and TRBJ2-3, reads GAGVSQTPSNKVTEKGKYVELRCDPISGHTALYWYRQSLGQGPEFLIYFQGTGAADDSGLPNDRFFAVRPEGSVSTLKIQRTERGDSAVYLCASSPMSPPDTQYFGPGTRLTVL.

V and J are TRBV5-3 and TRBJ2-7; 11 nucleotides align to TRBD1. TRBV5-3 is an ORF; its function is uncertain. Trimming removed 4 bases from V and 0 bases from J; junction bases left unmatched: 9. CDR3 length: 17 amino acids. CDR3: CARSLDRGRLGSYEQYF. CDR3 coding DNA: TGTGCCAGAAGCCTGGACAGGGGGCGGCTTGGCTCCTACGAGCAGTACTTC.

This rearrangement joins TRBV29-1 to TRBJ1-5; D remains unclear. This CDR3 has 12 residues. CDR1 is SQVTM and CDR2 is ANQGSEA in the germline V gene. Trimming stripped 4 bases from V and 7 bases from J, with 11 bases between. The CDR3 sequence: CSVAGMGQPQHF. For the CDR3, the DNA is TGCAGCGTTGCGGGGATGGGCCAGCCCCAGCATTTT.

A note on this clone: The same CDR3 is also encoded by other DNA sequences in this sample. The V and J genes are TRBV6-5 and TRBJ1-2, with 7 bases lining up with TRBD1. Germline loops: CDR1 MNHEY, CDR2 SVGAGI. CDR3 length: 11 residues. The junction had 2 bases not matched to a gene; V was cut back by 8 bases and J by 5 bases. DNA of the CDR3: TGTGCCAGCCAGGGGGTTTATGGCTACACCTTC. This translates into CASQGVYGYTF.

V is TRBV7-9 and J is TRBJ2-1; 7 nucleotides match TRBD1. Germline lookup yields CDR1 SEHNR and CDR2 FQNEAQ (reference sequence). The CDR3 is 16 residues long. V shed 5 bases and J 9 bases; nucleotides not matched to a gene: 16. CDR3 loop: CASSLPVDSGGGEQFF. The CDR3 coding sequence is TGTGCCAGCAGCCTACCGGTGGATTCAGGGGGTGGTGAGCAGTTCTTC.

The chain carries TRBV7-9 and TRBJ1-2; TRBD1 aligns across 10 bases. This CDR3 has 15 amino acids. Germline V gives CDR1 SEHNR, CDR2 FQNEAQ (reference sequence). V shed 5 bases, J shed 3 bases, and the junction held 6 bases outside the gene matches. The CDR3 coding sequence is TGTGCCAGCAGCACACGACAGGGGGCCTACTATGGCTACACCTTC. This translates into CASSTRQGAYYGYTF. Based on the CDR3 plus reference TRBV7-9 and TRBJ1-2, the full variable domain is DTGVSQNPRHKITKRGQNVTFRCDPISEHNRLYWYRQTLGQGPEFLTYFQNEAQLEKSRLLSDRFSAERPKGSFSTLEIQRTEQGDSAMYLCASSTRQGAYYGYTFGSGTRLTVV.